These 25 T cell receptor beta chains were sequenced from one sample in a study of blood T cell repertoires in COVID-19 (dated by TCRdb to 2018 to 2020). The library was made by the immunoSEQ multiplex PCR assay. TCRdb obtained this table from immuneACCESS and retained in-frame rearrangements with V and J assigned. These tables miss some clones; where compared with another copy, unresolved V genes account for less than half of the shortfall, and the remainder is unexplained. This sample has about 80,000 clones in its table, and over 80% of those were observed once. In total, the top ten clones hold approximately 8.8% of the sample. What was sequenced was peripheral blood. The receptors stem from a human donor in a cohort sampled during active COVID-19.

This sequence joins TRBV11-2 and TRBJ2-1, with a possible D match to TRBD2 (6 bases). The CDR3 runs 15 residues. V was shortened by 5 bases and J by 4 bases, with 15 bases between the two germline ends. Germline CDR1 reads SGHAT; CDR2 reads FQNNGV. CDR3 nucleotides: TGTGCCAGCAGCACCGGGAGAGGGGCATACAATGAGCAGTTCTTC. Amino acid sequence: CASSTGRGAYNEQFF.

The chain couples TRBV2 to TRBJ2-2; tentatively, D is TRBD1 (6 bases). Deletions cut 4 bases from V and 4 bases from J, with 13 bases between. The CDR3 has 15 residues. The germline CDR1 and CDR2 sequences are SNHLY and FYNNEI. The CDR3 region has the DNA TGTGCCAGCAGTGTCTTCAGGGGTGCCACCGGGGAGCTGTTTTTT. Translated, it gives CASSVFRGATGELFF.

This clone was detected once. The genes are TRBV5-1 and TRBJ2-3, with 9 bases lining up with TRBD1. Germline V gene lookup returns CDR1 SGHRS and CDR2 YFSETQ. V shed 6 bases and J 1 base; nucleotides not matched to a gene: 12. The CDR3 has 17 amino acids. The DNA for the CDR3 is TGCGCCAGCACCTCCGGGACAGGGTCTATAGGCACAGATACGCAGTATTTT. Translating it yields CASTSGTGSIGTDTQYF.

This sequence joins TRBV7-3 and TRBJ2-1; 8 bases fit TRBD1. V was pared by 2 bases and J by 2 bases, with 11 bases of the junction left unmatched. This CDR3 is built from 18 residues. Per the germline V gene, CDR1 is SGHTA and CDR2 is FQGTGA. The CDR3 sequence is CASSLRPQTGETYNEQFF. CDR3 DNA: TGTGCCAGCAGCTTACGGCCCCAGACAGGGGAAACCTACAATGAGCAGTTCTTC. Combining the CDR3 with reference TRBV7-3 and TRBJ2-1 gives the whole variable domain GAGVSQTPSNKVTEKGKYVELRCDPISGHTALYWYRQSLGQGPEFLIYFQGTGAADDSGLPNDRFFAVRPEGSVSTLKIQRTERGDSAVYLCASSLRPQTGETYNEQFFGPGTRLTVL.

The chain joins TRBV2 to TRBJ1-4, with 10 nucleotides matching TRBD1. Germline CDR1 reads SNHLY; CDR2 reads FYNNEI. The CDR3 covers 16 residues. V shed 6 bases and J 2 bases; nucleotides not matched to a gene: 6. CDR3 nucleotides: TGTGCCAGCAGCGAGGACAGGGGGAGGACTAATGAAAAACTGTTTTTT. Translating gives CASSEDRGRTNEKLFF.

The gene calls are TRBV6-2 or TRBV6-3 and TRBJ1-1; a weak D match, TRBD1 (6 bases). The germline V and J ends were trimmed by 4 bases and 2 bases, with 17 bases remaining between them. This CDR3 comprises 16 residues. CDR1 is MNHEY and CDR2 is SVGEGT in the germline V gene. The CDR3 DNA reads as TGTGCCAGCAGTTCTCAATTCCGGACAGCCAACACTGAAGCTTTCTTT. Protein: CASSSQFRTANTEAFF.

This chain uses TRBV5-6 with TRBJ1-2; 7 bases align to TRBD1. This CDR3 has 16 amino acids. The germline V gene has CDR1 SGHDT and CDR2 YYEEEE. The ends lost 3 bases at V and 8 bases at J; junction bases unmatched: 16. The CDR3 nucleotides read TGTGCCAGCAGCTCACCCGGGGACAGCACCCAGGAGGGCTACACCTTC. It is translated as CASSSPGDSTQEGYTF. The variable domain in full, with the rest retrieved from reference TRBV5-6 and TRBJ1-2, is DAGVTQSPTHLIKTRGQQVTLRCSPKSGHDTVSWYQQALGQGPQFIFQYYEEEERQRGNFPDRFSGHQFPNYSSELNVNALLLGDSALYLCASSSPGDSTQEGYTFGSGTRLTVV.

This chain connects TRBV7-2 to TRBJ2-5; TRBD2 matches 7 bases. This CDR3 contains 14 residues. J gave up 5 bases and V 2 bases, and 5 bases lay outside the gene matches. Germline V gene data show CDR1 as SGHTA and CDR2 as FQGNSA. The CDR3 coding sequence is TGTGCCAGCAGCTTACTCGGACTAGGGGAGACCCAGTACTTC. Its translation is CASSLLGLGETQYF.

This clone was detected once. The chain uses TRBV18 and TRBJ2-1; 12 bases map to TRBD2. The CDR3 has 15 amino acids. Germline CDR1 is KGHSH and CDR2 is LQKENI. Trimming cost V 6 bases and J 1 base; bases outside gene matches: 1. The CDR3 protein is CASSGLAGSYNEQFF. The CDR3 nucleotides read TGTGCCAGCTCCGGACTAGCGGGATCCTACAATGAGCAGTTCTTC.

This chain joins TRBV27 and TRBJ2-4; 7 bases line up with TRBD1. The CDR3 sequence is 12 residues long. CDR1 and CDR2 (germline): MNHEY, SMNVEV (reference sequence). Trimming took 4 bases from V and 10 from J; bases not matched to a gene: 4. The CDR3 here is CASSSGTEIQYF. CDR3 nucleotide sequence: TGTGCCAGCAGTTCCGGGACAGAGATTCAGTACTTC.

This clone was detected once. The chain recombines TRBV5-4 with TRBJ2-7; the match to TRBD2 covers 11 bases. Germline assignment: CDR1 SGHNT and CDR2 YYREEE (reference sequence). With 4 bases clipped from V and 6 bases from J, the junction kept 6 bases outside the gene matches. The CDR3 covers 14 residues. CDR3 loop: CASSPSGGLSEQYF. The CDR3 region has the DNA TGTGCCAGCAGCCCTAGCGGGGGGCTTTCCGAGCAGTACTTC.

This rearrangement joins TRBV28 to TRBJ1-5; D might be TRBD1 (5 bases). Trimming shortened V by 10 bases and J by 6 bases, and 19 bases separated the two germline ends. The CDR3 extends over 14 amino acids. Per the germline V gene, CDR1 is MDHEN and CDR2 is SYDVKM. The CDR3: CATLDGGAGQPQHF. The CDR3 nucleotides are TGTGCCACCCTAGACGGGGGTGCAGGTCAGCCCCAGCATTTT.

The chain's CDR3 is CATSSRVGTDTQYF. CDR3 nucleotide sequence: TGTGCCACCAGCTCCAGGGTTGGCACAGATACGCAGTATTTT. This chain connects TRBV15 to TRBJ2-3, with TRBD1 as a possible D gene (5 bases). The V gene's germline CDR1 is LNHNV and CDR2 YYDKDF (reference sequence). The germline V and J ends were trimmed by 5 bases and 1 base, with 10 bases remaining between them. The length of the CDR3 is 14 residues.

The chain recombines TRBV30 with TRBJ1-1; TRBD1 is a possible D gene (5 bases). The germline V and J ends were trimmed by 1 base and 1 base, with 7 bases remaining between them. CDR1 and CDR2 from the germline V gene are GTSNPN and SVGIG (reference sequence). This CDR3 spans 13 amino acids. CDR3: CAWSGQGNTEAFF. The DNA for the CDR3 is TGTGCCTGGAGTGGGCAGGGGAACACTGAAGCTTTCTTT.

V gene TRBV10-1 combines with J gene TRBJ1-5; the D gene is possibly TRBD1 (5 bases). The CDR3 is 15 amino acids. Trimming left V 6 bases short and J 2 bases short, with 14 bases between. CDR1 and CDR2 (germline): WNHNN, SYGVQD (reference sequence). This chain's CDR3 is CASRSTGWGNQPQHF. The CDR3 DNA reads TGCGCCAGCAGATCCACAGGCTGGGGCAATCAGCCCCAGCATTTT.

J is TRBJ2-5 and V is TRBV5-1; 8 nucleotides agree with TRBD2. This CDR3 is built from 16 residues. CDR1 is SGHRS and CDR2 is YFSETQ in the germline V gene. V shed 3 bases and J 7 bases; nucleotides not matched to a gene: 14. The CDR3 DNA reads as TGCGCCAGCAGCTCCCCTGTGACGGGGGGGCAGTTGACCCAGTACTTC. Translated, it gives CASSSPVTGGQLTQYF.

This clone was seen a single time. The chain recombines TRBV30 with TRBJ2-7; 7 bases align to TRBD1. V was pared by 2 bases and J by 6 bases, with 7 bases of the junction left unmatched. This CDR3 comprises 13 residues. The V gene's germline CDR1 is GTSNPN and CDR2 SVGIG (reference sequence). DNA of the CDR3: TGTGCCTGGAGTCCAGACAGGGTCAGCGAGCAGTACTTC. Amino acids: CAWSPDRVSEQYF. The whole variable domain, filled in from reference TRBV30 and TRBJ2-7, reads SQTIHQWPATLVQPVGSPLSLECTVEGTSNPNLYWYRQAAGRGLQLLFYSVGIGQISSEVPQNLSASRPQDRQFILSSKKLLLSDSGFYLCAWSPDRVSEQYFGPGTRLTVT.

The CDR3: CASSVGTGPYNEQFF. CDR3 DNA: TGTGCCAGCAGCGTGGGGACAGGCCCCTACAATGAGCAGTTCTTC. The chain has TRBV9 and TRBJ2-1; 8 nucleotides match TRBD1. The V and J ends lost 2 bases and 2 bases, in that order; junction bases with no gene match: 3. The CDR3 is made up of 15 amino acids. Per germline, CDR1 SGDLS and CDR2 YYNGEE. The full variable domain, in which reference TRBV9 and TRBJ2-1 provide the parts outside the CDR3, is DSGVTQTPKHLITATGQRVTLRCSPRSGDLSVYWYQQSLDQGLQFLIQYYNGEERAKGNILERFSAQQFPDLHSELNLSSLELGDSALYFCASSVGTGPYNEQFFGPGTRLTVL.

Notes on this clone: This specimen includes other DNA sequences encoding the same CDR3. V is TRBV5-4 and J is TRBJ2-3, with 7 positions matching TRBD2. Germline CDR1 is SGHNT and CDR2 is YYREEE (reference sequence). The trim removed 0 bases at V and 3 bases at J, leaving 4 bases unmatched. The CDR3 loop spans 15 amino acids. The chain's CDR3 is CASSLAGGVTDTQYF. The DNA of the CDR3 is TGTGCCAGCAGCTTGGCGGGAGGTGTGACAGATACGCAGTATTTT.

The V gene is TRBV5-4, the J gene TRBJ1-2; 9 positions match TRBD1. Germline CDR1 reads SGHNT; CDR2 reads YYREEE (reference sequence). The junction had 7 bases not matched to a gene; V was cut back by 4 bases and J by 3 bases. The CDR3 spans 15 residues. CDR3 region: CASSHGQGFDYGYTF. Written as DNA, the CDR3 is TGTGCCAGCAGCCACGGACAGGGGTTCGACTATGGCTACACCTTC.

In DNA, the CDR3 is TGTGCCAGCAGCTTCCCCTACTCTTTGACCGGGGAGCTGTTTTTT. It is translated as CASSFPYSLTGELFF. V usage is TRBV7-6 and J usage is TRBJ2-2; D not certain. The CDR3 sequence is 15 residues long. Trimming stripped 3 bases from V and 5 bases from J, with 13 bases between. Germline loops: CDR1 SGHVS, CDR2 FNYEAQ.

This chain uses TRBV30 with TRBJ2-2; D remains ambiguous. The germline gives CDR1 GTSNPN, CDR2 SVGIG (reference sequence). V was pared by 3 bases and J by 5 bases, with 4 bases between. The CDR3 loop spans 11 amino acids. The DNA of the CDR3 is TGTGCCTGGAGGGAGACCGGGGAGCTGTTTTTT. It specifies CAWRETGELFF.

This chain connects TRBV30 to TRBJ2-3; 9 nucleotides agree with TRBD1. Germline V CDR1 and CDR2: GTSNPN, SVGIG (reference sequence). This CDR3 region has 13 residues. The junction had 2 bases not matched to a gene; V was cut back by 6 bases and J by 1 base. CDR3 region: CACGTGRTDTQYF. CDR3 coding DNA: TGTGCCTGTGGGACAGGGCGCACAGATACGCAGTATTTT.

The CDR3 coding sequence is TGTGCCTGGAGTGGACAGGGATACACTGAAGCTTTCTTT. Its translation: CAWSGQGYTEAFF. V usage is TRBV30 and J usage is TRBJ1-1; 7 bases agree with TRBD1. Per germline, CDR1 GTSNPN and CDR2 SVGIG (reference sequence). CDR3 length equals 13 residues. The ends lost 1 base at V and 3 bases at J; junction bases unmatched: 2.

The chain has TRBV28 and TRBJ2-3, with D possibly TRBD1 on 6 matching bases. The germline gives CDR1 MDHEN, CDR2 SYDVKM. The CDR3 length is 15 residues. With 6 bases removed from V and 0 bases from J, the gap between germline ends came to 13 bases. The CDR3 spells CASRTTGPSTDTQYF. CDR3 bases: TGTGCCAGCAGAACGACAGGCCCTAGCACAGATACGCAGTATTTT.